The source of this TCR beta chain is a study of T cell responses to AZD1222 COVID-19 vaccine (dated by TCRdb to the early 2020s). Study-level background: TCR sequencing covered roughly 230 trial participants: 200 to 210 given two doses of AZD1222 and about 26 given two doses of MenACWY control vaccine. Enrollment into the trials was organized by age into subgroups of 18-55, 56-69 and 70-plus years, and those subgroups contained around 150, 28 and 57 TCR-sequenced participants, respectively. The paper's findings and limits, for the study overall: Reportedly, close to half of the unique spike-specific TCRs recognized epitopes lying outside the regions that are mutated in the B.1.351 and B.1.1.7 variants. In the small 56-69-year group, the increase in depth fell short of significance, most likely because of low power. Because no day 14 peak-response samples were available, the repertoires could be characterized only after the peak T cell response. Participants were mostly white British and included more females than males, and it was suggested by the authors that clonal diversity may have been underestimated. CD4 TCRs associated with the vaccine covered the entire spike protein, and the dominant responses were in regions 160-218 and 743-854. Conclusions about previously exposed vaccinees are limited, since just five to seven AZD1222 recipients were seropositive for SARS-CoV-2 at baseline. After two AZD1222 doses, both the breadth and the depth of spike-specific TCRs were significantly higher than at day 0 and than in MenACWY recipients.

The CDR3 regions of human TCRbeta chains were analyzed by immunosequencing. In the source study's methods: Repertoire TCRs were matched against a reference library of SARS-CoV-2-specific TCRs generated with the MIRA antigen-specificity platform. Breadth was defined as the fraction of unique TCRs that were SARS-CoV-2-associated. Depth was defined as the fraction of total T cells that were SARS-CoV-2-associated. Each spike-specific TCR was assigned to its reactive spike region and to a CD4 or CD8 class using the MIRA data. Log10-transformed breadth and depth values were compared by one-way ANOVA with Sidak's multiple comparisons tests. TCRdb limited this immuneACCESS table to in-frame rearrangements with V and J called. A share of clones is missing; checked studies link under half to unresolved V genes, and the rest is unexplained. D and trimming come from the DNA, and the V and J calls and clone size come from that table. The table for this sample lists about 110,000 clones; roughly 87% of them were counted only once. Roughly 3% of the sample comes from the top ten.

The V end loses 6 bases and the J end loses 5 bases, and a stretch of 16 bases separates them. From the cysteine up to the phenylalanine, the CDR3 has a length of 14 residues. The CDR3 DNA has 42 bases and is translated from base 1. For CDR1 and CDR2, the germline V gene (reference sequence) lists LNHDA and SQIVND. Of note for this clone: Its target antigen remains unknown. Base qualities are not provided; no much larger clone lies one nucleotide away.

Per the publication, the time point label means: baseline before first vaccination. The treatment or condition label, read with the paper, signifies: meningococcal conjugate vaccine given as trial control. Samples from vaccinated people were obtained from the UK trials COV001 and COV002, which included a single-blind randomized controlled phase 2/3 trial of AZD1222 (ChAdOx1 nCoV-19) in healthy adults. For TCRbeta chain sequencing, PBMC samples from trial participants were taken at day 0 and at day 28 after the second dose. The sequencing here drew on peripheral blood, taken on day 0 of MenACWY control vaccination. The rearranged segments are TRBV19 and TRBJ1-1, and perhaps TRBD1 as D gene, on 5 matching bases. The clonotype comes from an adult in good health. For the CDR3, the sequence is CASRRGVGETEAFF. The DNA sequence is as follows: TGTGCCAGTAGAAGAGGGGTAGGTGAGACTGAAGCTTTCTTT. Here the CDR3 is joined to the reference TRBV19 and TRBJ1-1 genes, and the full variable domain is: DGGITQSPKYLFRKEGQNVTLSCEQNLNHDAMYWYRQDPGQGLRLIYYSQIVNDFQKGDIAEGYSVSREKKESFPLTVTSAQKNPTAFYLCASRRGVGETEAFFGQGTRLTVV.